The 2 T cell receptor beta chains listed next were all sequenced from one sample in a study of OX40 agonist ivuxolimab in advanced cancers. The repertoire was sequenced with immunoSEQ multiplex PCR; TCRdb's copy has only in-frame clones and lacks some. The sample has more than 100,000 clones; about nine tenths are singletons. The starting material was CD4+ or CD8+ T cells sorted from blood, obtained in a trial of the OX40 agonist ivuxolimab. The receptors derive from an adult with an advanced solid tumor such as melanoma, head and neck, liver or kidney cancer.

V and J are TRBV10-1 and TRBJ2-7, with 7 positions matching TRBD1. J gave up 3 bases and V 2 bases, and 4 bases lay outside the gene matches. This CDR3 region has 14 residues. Per the germline V gene, CDR1 is WNHNN and CDR2 is SYGVQD (reference sequence). CDR3 loop: CASSERPGGYEQYF. CDR3 DNA: TGCGCCAGCAGTGAGCGGCCAGGGGGCTACGAGCAGTACTTC.

This rearrangement joins TRBV19 to TRBJ1-2; 10 positions match TRBD1. With V trimmed by 1 base and J by 4 bases, 3 bases remained unmatched. The germline gives CDR1 LNHDA, CDR2 SQIVND (reference sequence). This CDR3 is 15 amino acids long. CDR3 in amino acids: CASSIGGQGSYGYTF. The CDR3 DNA reads as TGTGCCAGTAGTATAGGGGGACAGGGGAGCTATGGCTACACCTTC.